This TCR beta chain appears in the sequencing data of a study of identical twins. The CDR3 length is 11 residues. The germline CDR1 and CDR2 sequences are SGDLS and YYNGEE. The V end was cut by 7 bases, the J end by 4 bases, with 7 bases between. Template switching added a universal primer site, and cDNA bore unique molecular identifiers. In TCRdb, the 5' RACE reads were re-called with MiXCR into one record per CDR3 protein. Seen here are 1.5 million to 2 million distinct CDR3 sequences, roughly a third observed once, and the top ten hold 0.25% to 0.3%. Healthy Caucasians made up all donors. Study results and caveats: Insertion counts were lower in abundant cord blood beta clonotypes, a trend that memory repertoires did not show. Out-of-frame alpha sequences common to twins exhibited an excess of low generation probability.

To note about this clonotype: Its matching antigen is unknown. The conserved phenylalanine or tryptophan is not found at the CDR3 terminus, so this likely reflects a read error.

The sequence was obtained from a newborn girl in good health. The chain links TRBV9 to TRBJ2-3; D is perhaps TRBD2 (5 bases). Sequencing was performed on cord blood. Here the CDR3 reads CASRAADTQYS. The CDR3 DNA reads TGTGCCAGCCGAGCGGCAGATACGCAGTATTCT.